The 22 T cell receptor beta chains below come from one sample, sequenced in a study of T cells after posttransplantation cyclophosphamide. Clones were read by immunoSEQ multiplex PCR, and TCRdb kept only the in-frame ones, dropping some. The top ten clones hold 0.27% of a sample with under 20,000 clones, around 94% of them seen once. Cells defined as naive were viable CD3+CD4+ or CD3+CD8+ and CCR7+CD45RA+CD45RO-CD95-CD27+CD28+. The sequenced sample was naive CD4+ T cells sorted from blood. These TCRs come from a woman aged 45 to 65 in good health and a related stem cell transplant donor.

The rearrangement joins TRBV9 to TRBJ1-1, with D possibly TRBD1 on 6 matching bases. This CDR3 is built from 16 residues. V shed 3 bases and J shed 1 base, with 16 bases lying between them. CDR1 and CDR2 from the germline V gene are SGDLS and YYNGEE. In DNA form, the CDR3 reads TGTGCCAGCAGCGCGCACAGGGAAAAAAGGAACACTGAAGCTTTCTTT. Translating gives CASSAHREKRNTEAFF.

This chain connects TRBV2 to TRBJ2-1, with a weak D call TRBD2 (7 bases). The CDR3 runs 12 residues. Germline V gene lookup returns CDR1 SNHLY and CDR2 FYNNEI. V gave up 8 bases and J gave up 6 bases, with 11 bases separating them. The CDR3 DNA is TGTGCCAGCCACCGGGGGGCCAATGAGCAGTTCTTC. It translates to CASHRGANEQFF. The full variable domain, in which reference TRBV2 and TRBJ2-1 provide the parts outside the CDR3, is EPEVTQTPSHQVTQMGQEVILRCVPISNHLYFYWYRQILGQKVEFLVSFYNNEISEKSEIFDDQFSVERPDGSNFTLKIRSTKLEDSAMYFCASHRGANEQFFGPGTRLTVL.

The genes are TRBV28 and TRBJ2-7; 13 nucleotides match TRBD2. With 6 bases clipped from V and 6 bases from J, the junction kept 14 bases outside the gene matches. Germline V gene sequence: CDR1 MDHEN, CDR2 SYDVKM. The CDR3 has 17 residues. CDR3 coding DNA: TGTGCCAGCAGAACCGCCCTAACTAGCGGGAGGGCCTCCGAGCAGTACTTC. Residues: CASRTALTSGRASEQYF.

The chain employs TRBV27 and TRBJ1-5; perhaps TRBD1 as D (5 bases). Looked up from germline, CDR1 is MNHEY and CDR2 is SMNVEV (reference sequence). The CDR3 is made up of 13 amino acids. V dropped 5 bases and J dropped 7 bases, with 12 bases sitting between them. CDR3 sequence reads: CASSRQPSQPQHF. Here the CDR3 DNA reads TGTGCCAGCAGTCGACAGCCCTCACAGCCCCAGCATTTT.

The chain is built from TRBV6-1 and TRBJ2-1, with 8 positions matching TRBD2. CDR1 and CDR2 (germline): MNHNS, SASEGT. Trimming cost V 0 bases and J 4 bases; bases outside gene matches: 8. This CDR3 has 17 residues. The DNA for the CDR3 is TGTGCCAGCAGTGAAGCGCGATTACTAGCGGAGTACAATGAGCAGTTCTTC. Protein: CASSEARLLAEYNEQFF.

The CDR3 loop is CASSGGLGPAKNIQYF. In nucleotides, the CDR3 is TGTGCCAGCAGTGGGGGTCTGGGGCCAGCCAAAAACATTCAGTACTTC. The chain employs TRBV6-1 and TRBJ2-4, with a possible D match to TRBD1 (5 bases). Deletions cut 4 bases from V and 0 bases from J, with 13 bases between. CDR1 and CDR2 (germline): MNHNS, SASEGT. The CDR3 is 16 residues long.

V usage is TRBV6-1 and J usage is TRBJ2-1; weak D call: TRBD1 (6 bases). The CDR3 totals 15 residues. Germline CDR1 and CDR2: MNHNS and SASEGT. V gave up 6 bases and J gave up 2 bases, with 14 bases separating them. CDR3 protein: CASRPTGSPYNEQFF. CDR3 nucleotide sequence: TGTGCCAGCAGACCTACAGGGTCGCCCTACAATGAGCAGTTCTTC.

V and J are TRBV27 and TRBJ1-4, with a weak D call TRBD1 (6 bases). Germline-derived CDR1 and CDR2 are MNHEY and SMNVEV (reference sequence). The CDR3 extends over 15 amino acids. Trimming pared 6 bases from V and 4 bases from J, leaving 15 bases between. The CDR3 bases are TGTGCCAGCAGCAAGGTGGACAGCGTTAATGAAAAACTGTTTTTT. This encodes CASSKVDSVNEKLFF.

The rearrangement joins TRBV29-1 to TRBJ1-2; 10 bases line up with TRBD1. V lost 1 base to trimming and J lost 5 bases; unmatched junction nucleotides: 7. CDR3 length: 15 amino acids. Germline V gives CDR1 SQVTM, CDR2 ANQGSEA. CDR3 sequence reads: CSVEVRTGGRYGYTF. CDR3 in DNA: TGCAGCGTTGAAGTTAGGACAGGGGGAAGGTATGGCTACACCTTC.

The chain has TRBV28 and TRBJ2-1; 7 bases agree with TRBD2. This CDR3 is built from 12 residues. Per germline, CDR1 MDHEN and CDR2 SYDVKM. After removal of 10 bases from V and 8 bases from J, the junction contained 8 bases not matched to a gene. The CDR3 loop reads CATRLAVYEQFF. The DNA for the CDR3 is TGTGCCACGAGGCTAGCGGTCTATGAGCAGTTCTTC.

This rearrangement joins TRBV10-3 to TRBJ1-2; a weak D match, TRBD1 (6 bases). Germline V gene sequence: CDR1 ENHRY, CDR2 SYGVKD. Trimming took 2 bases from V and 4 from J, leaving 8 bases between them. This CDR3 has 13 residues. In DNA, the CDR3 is TGTGCCATCAGTGAGACAGGGTTCTATGGCTACACCTTC. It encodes CAISETGFYGYTF.

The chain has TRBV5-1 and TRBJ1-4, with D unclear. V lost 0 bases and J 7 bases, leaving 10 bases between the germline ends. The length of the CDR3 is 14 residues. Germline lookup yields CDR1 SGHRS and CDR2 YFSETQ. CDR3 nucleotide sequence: TGCGCCAGCAGCTTGGCCTTGGGGAGTGAAAAACTGTTTTTT. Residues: CASSLALGSEKLFF.

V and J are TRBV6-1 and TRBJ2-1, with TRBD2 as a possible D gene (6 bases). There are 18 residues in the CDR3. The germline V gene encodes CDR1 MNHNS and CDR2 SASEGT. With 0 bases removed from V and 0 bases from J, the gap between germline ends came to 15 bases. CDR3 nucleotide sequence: TGTGCCAGCAGTGAAGCGGTCATAGATAGCGGCTCCTACAATGAGCAGTTCTTC. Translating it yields CASSEAVIDSGSYNEQFF.

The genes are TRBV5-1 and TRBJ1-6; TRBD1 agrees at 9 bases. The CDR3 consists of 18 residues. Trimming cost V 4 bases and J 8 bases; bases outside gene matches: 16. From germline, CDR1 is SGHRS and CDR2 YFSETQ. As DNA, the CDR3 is TGCGCCAGCAGCCCGGGACAGGGCGTTCTGGTCGGCTATTCACCCCTCCACTTT. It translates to CASSPGQGVLVGYSPLHF.

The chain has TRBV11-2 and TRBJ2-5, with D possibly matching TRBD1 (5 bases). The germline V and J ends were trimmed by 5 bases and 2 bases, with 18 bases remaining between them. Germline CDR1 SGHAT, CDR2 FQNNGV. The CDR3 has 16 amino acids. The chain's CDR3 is CASSMGTRTRQETQYF. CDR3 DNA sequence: TGTGCCAGCAGCATGGGTACCCGGACAAGACAAGAGACCCAGTACTTC.

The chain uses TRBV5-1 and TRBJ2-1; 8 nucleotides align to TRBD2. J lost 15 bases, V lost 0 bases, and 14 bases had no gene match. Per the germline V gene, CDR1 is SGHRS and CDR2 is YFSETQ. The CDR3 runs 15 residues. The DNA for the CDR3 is TGCGCCAGCAGCTTGGTGGGTAGCGGGGAGTTCAATGCGTTCTTC. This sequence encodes CASSLVGSGEFNAFF.

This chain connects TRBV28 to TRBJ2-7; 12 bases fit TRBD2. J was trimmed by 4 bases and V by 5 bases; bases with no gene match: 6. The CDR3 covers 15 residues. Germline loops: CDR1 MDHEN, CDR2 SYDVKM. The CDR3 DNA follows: TGTGCCAGCAGTCCCTCAACTAGCGGGAGGTACGAGCAGTACTTC. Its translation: CASSPSTSGRYEQYF.

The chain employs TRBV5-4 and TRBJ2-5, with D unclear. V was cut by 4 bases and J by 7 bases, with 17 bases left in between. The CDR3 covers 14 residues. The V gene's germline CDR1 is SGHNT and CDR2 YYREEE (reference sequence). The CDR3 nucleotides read TGTGCCAGCAGCCCCACAGCCGGAATCGGGACCCAGTACTTC. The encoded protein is CASSPTAGIGTQYF.

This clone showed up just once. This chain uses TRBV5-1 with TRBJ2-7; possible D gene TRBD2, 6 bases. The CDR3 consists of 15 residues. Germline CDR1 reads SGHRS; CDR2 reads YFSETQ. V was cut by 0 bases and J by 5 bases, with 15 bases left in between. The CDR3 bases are TGCGCCAGCAGCTTGGACGGACGGGAGATCGACGAGCAGTACTTC. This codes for CASSLDGREIDEQYF.

The CDR3 loop is CASSFEGWTNYGYTF. The DNA for the CDR3 is TGCGCCAGCAGCTTTGAGGGTTGGACTAACTATGGCTACACCTTC. The gene calls are TRBV5-1 and TRBJ1-2; D not resolved. Trimming pared 2 bases from V and 0 bases from J, leaving 11 bases between. Germline V gives CDR1 SGHRS, CDR2 YFSETQ. This CDR3 is 15 amino acids long.

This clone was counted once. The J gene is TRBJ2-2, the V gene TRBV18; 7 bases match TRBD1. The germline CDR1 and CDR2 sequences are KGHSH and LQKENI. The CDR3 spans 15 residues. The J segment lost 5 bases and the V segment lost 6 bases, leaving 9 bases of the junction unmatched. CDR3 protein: CASSPRQGETGELFF. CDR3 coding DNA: TGTGCCAGCTCTCCAAGACAGGGTGAAACCGGGGAGCTGTTTTTT.

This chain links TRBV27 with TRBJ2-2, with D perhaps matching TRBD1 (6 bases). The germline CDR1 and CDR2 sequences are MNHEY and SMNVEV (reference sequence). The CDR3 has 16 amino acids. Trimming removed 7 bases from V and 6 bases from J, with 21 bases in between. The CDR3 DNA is TGTGCCAGCACTCCATTCACCCTCCAGGGGTCCGGGGAGCTGTTTTTT. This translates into CASTPFTLQGSGELFF.